This record concerns one TCR beta chain sequence. What it recognizes is unknown. TCRdb analysed the 5' RACE reads with MiXCR anew, one entry per CDR3 protein. Of roughly 380,000 distinct CDR3 sequences listed, around 28% are singletons. The sample comes from a study of T-cell memory formation after mild COVID-19. Points from the study as a whole: Whether second-wave clones peaking at day 37 were SARS-CoV-2 specific went unconfirmed.

The CDR3 has 16 residues. The germline gives CDR1 LNHDA, CDR2 SQIVND (reference sequence). V was clipped by 5 bases and J by 5 bases; unmatched bases: 10. The sequencing input was PBMCs or a T cell subset sorted from them (not recorded which). The receptor was isolated from an adult woman who had mild COVID-19 (a few samples of this study predate the infection). Cell type and time point are not known. V usage is TRBV19 and J usage is TRBJ2-2; TRBD1 matches at 8 bases. CDR3 in amino acids: CASSSDWTGRTGELFF. CDR3 coding DNA: TGTGCCAGTAGTTCAGATTGGACAGGGCGGACCGGGGAGCTGTTTTTT.